The 26 T cell receptor beta chains presented below share a single source sample, sequenced in a study of blood T cell repertoires in COVID-19. Produced via immunoSEQ multiplex PCR; TCRdb's table is partial and in-frame only. The sample consists of about 190,000 clones, around nine tenths of them appearing once. Source material: peripheral blood. Every receptor here comes from a man in his thirties or forties with acute or convalescent COVID-19.

The chain uses TRBV7-2 and TRBJ2-7; 9 nucleotides agree with TRBD2. With V trimmed by 5 bases and J by 1 base, 9 bases remained unmatched. The CDR3 is made up of 16 amino acids. In germline, CDR1 is SGHTA, CDR2 FQGNSA. In DNA form, the CDR3 reads TGTGCCAGCAGCCGCACTTCTAGCGGGAAATCCTACGAGCAGTACTTC. It yields the protein CASSRTSSGKSYEQYF.

The chain links TRBV3-1 (or the pseudogene TRBV3-2) to TRBJ1-1; 10 bases are a match to TRBD1. This CDR3 region has 14 residues. Losses at the gene ends were 8 bases for V and 4 bases for J; bases not matched to a gene: 7. Germline V lookup: CDR1 LGHDT, CDR2 YNNKEL (reference sequence). The chain's CDR3 is CASRQGQGGTEAFF. Written as DNA, the CDR3 is TGTGCCAGCCGTCAAGGACAGGGGGGCACTGAAGCTTTCTTT.

The V gene is TRBV9, the J gene TRBJ1-2; D perhaps matches TRBD1 (6 bases). The CDR3 totals 18 residues. The ends were cut back, 4 bases at V and 4 bases at J, with 26 bases in the middle. Looked up from germline, CDR1 is SGDLS and CDR2 is YYNGEE. The CDR3 sequence: CASSRGGQADFEGYGYTF. CDR3 DNA sequence: TGTGCCAGCAGCAGGGGGGGCCAGGCCGACTTCGAGGGCTATGGCTACACCTTC.

The chain uses TRBV5-4 and TRBJ1-1; weak D call: TRBD1 (6 bases). V gave up 4 bases and J gave up 3 bases, with 13 bases separating them. Germline lookup yields CDR1 SGHNT and CDR2 YYREEE (reference sequence). This CDR3 region has 14 residues. The CDR3 bases are TGTGCCAGCAGCCCCGGACAGTCGGACACTGAAGCTTTCTTT. Translated: CASSPGQSDTEAFF.

Written as DNA, the CDR3 is TGTGCCAGTATGGGCCGAACCAGGGCCTATAATTCACCCCTCCACTTT. Protein product: CASMGRTRAYNSPLHF. The chain employs TRBV19 and TRBJ1-6, with TRBD1 as a possible D gene (5 bases). This CDR3 contains 16 residues. Germline assignment: CDR1 LNHDA and CDR2 SQIVND (reference sequence). V was pared by 7 bases and J by 2 bases, with 15 bases between. Full variable domain (missing parts from reference TRBV19 and TRBJ1-6): DGGITQSPKYLFRKEGQNVTLSCEQNLNHDAMYWYRQDPGQGLRLIYYSQIVNDFQKGDIAEGYSVSREKKESFPLTVTSAQKNPTAFYLCASMGRTRAYNSPLHFGNGTRLTVT.

The chain is built from TRBV19 and TRBJ1-2; perhaps TRBD1 as D (5 bases). The length of the CDR3 is 15 residues. Trimming left V 1 base short and J 4 bases short, with 13 bases between. Looked up from germline, CDR1 is LNHDA and CDR2 is SQIVND (reference sequence). CDR3 sequence reads: CASSIVFRGSYGYTF. The CDR3 region has the DNA TGTGCCAGTAGTATAGTCTTCCGGGGGAGCTATGGCTACACCTTC.

The rearrangement uses TRBV5-6 and TRBJ2-1, with D perhaps TRBD1 (5 bases). The V and J ends lost 2 bases and 4 bases respectively, with 16 bases between them. Germline assignment: CDR1 SGHDT and CDR2 YYEEEE. This CDR3 comprises 16 residues. CDR3 coding DNA: TGTGCCAGCAGCTTCATCAGGGTTGAGTTTTACAATGAGCAGTTCTTC. This translates into CASSFIRVEFYNEQFF. The complete variable domain, with remaining parts taken from reference TRBV5-6 and TRBJ2-1, reads DAGVTQSPTHLIKTRGQQVTLRCSPKSGHDTVSWYQQALGQGPQFIFQYYEEEERQRGNFPDRFSGHQFPNYSSELNVNALLLGDSALYLCASSFIRVEFYNEQFFGPGTRLTVL.

As to this clone: The sample contains more than one DNA sequence encoding this CDR3. The V gene is TRBV2, the J gene TRBJ2-3; D remains unclear. Germline assignment: CDR1 SNHLY and CDR2 FYNNEI. The CDR3 length is 12 residues. V was clipped by 5 bases and J by 2 bases, with 5 bases between them. The CDR3 nucleotides are TGTGCCAGCAGTTACTCCACAGATACGCAGTATTTT. Its protein is CASSYSTDTQYF.

The J gene is TRBJ2-7, the V gene TRBV30, with D hard to call. The CDR3 runs to 16 residues. Germline V lookup: CDR1 GTSNPN, CDR2 SVGIG (reference sequence). Between the trimmed V and J ends, which lost 2 bases and 0 bases, there was a span of 17 bases. CDR3 protein: CAWSSAFFRSSYEQYF. CDR3 DNA: TGTGCCTGGAGTAGTGCCTTTTTCAGAAGCTCCTACGAGCAGTACTTC.

This clone showed up just a few times. The V and J genes are TRBV3-1 (or the pseudogene TRBV3-2) and TRBJ2-3; D is possibly TRBD2 (6 bases). The CDR3 is 16 residues long. CDR1 and CDR2 from the germline V gene are LGHDT and YNNKEL (reference sequence). V dropped 2 bases and J dropped 0 bases, with 12 bases sitting between them. In nucleotides, the CDR3 is TGTGCCAGCAGCCAAAGACTAGTAGGAAGCACAGATACGCAGTATTTT. It specifies CASSQRLVGSTDTQYF.

V gene TRBV13 combines with J gene TRBJ2-3; 9 nucleotides line up with TRBD2. Per the germline V gene, CDR1 is PRHDT and CDR2 is FYEKMQ (reference sequence). The CDR3 totals 16 residues. With V trimmed by 1 base and J by 2 bases, 4 bases remained unmatched. CDR3 sequence reads: CASSLALAGHTDTQYF. As DNA, the CDR3 is TGTGCCAGCAGCTTAGCACTAGCGGGCCACACAGATACGCAGTATTTT.

The chain recombines TRBV5-5 with TRBJ1-1; D not resolved. Trimming stripped 2 bases from V and 2 bases from J, with 4 bases between. CDR1 and CDR2 (germline): SGHKS, YYEKEE (reference sequence). This CDR3 is 12 amino acids long. CDR3 residues: CASSLYNTEAFF. The CDR3 DNA sequence: TGTGCCAGCAGCTTATATAACACTGAAGCTTTCTTT.

This clone was observed a single time. The genes are TRBV4-1 and TRBJ2-1; 8 bases agree with TRBD2. With V trimmed by 0 bases and J by 6 bases, 7 bases remained unmatched. The CDR3 covers 16 residues. Germline loops: CDR1 MGHRA, CDR2 YSYEKL. CDR3 sequence reads: CASSQDSGTRGNEQFF. CDR3 sequence (DNA): TGCGCCAGCAGCCAAGACTCCGGGACTAGGGGCAATGAGCAGTTCTTC.

V is TRBV14 and J is TRBJ2-2, with 7 positions matching TRBD2. The V segment lost 0 bases and the J segment 7 bases; nucleotides outside the gene matches: 2. From germline, CDR1 is SGHDN and CDR2 FVKESK. The CDR3 has 14 residues. The CDR3 bases are TGTGCCAGCAGCCAAGATAGCGGGTACGGGGAGCTGTTTTTT. This encodes CASSQDSGYGELFF.

The chain carries TRBV11-1 and TRBJ1-2; D possibly corresponds to TRBD1 (6 bases). The CDR3 contains 15 residues. The V gene's germline CDR1 is SGHAT and CDR2 FQDESV (reference sequence). The ends were cut back, 5 bases at V and 0 bases at J, with 13 bases in the middle. Written as DNA, the CDR3 is TGTGCCAGCAGCAAAGGACAGTTAGCTAACTATGGCTACACCTTC. Its translation: CASSKGQLANYGYTF.

V and J are TRBV6-5 and TRBJ2-7, with D possibly TRBD1 on 6 matching bases. Trimming cost V 2 bases and J 1 base, with 12 bases left between them. CDR3 size: 15 residues. The germline V gene encodes CDR1 MNHEY and CDR2 SVGAGI. This CDR3 reads CASSYASGASYEQYF. The CDR3 DNA reads TGTGCCAGCAGTTACGCCTCAGGGGCTTCCTACGAGCAGTACTTC.

This clone is a singleton in its sample. The chain links TRBV28 to TRBJ2-2; D is perhaps TRBD2 (5 bases). The CDR3 consists of 16 residues. Between the trimmed V and J ends, which lost 5 bases and 0 bases, there was a span of 13 bases. Germline V lookup: CDR1 MDHEN, CDR2 SYDVKM. CDR3 sequence: CASSLSGLANTGELFF. CDR3 DNA sequence: TGTGCCAGCAGTCTAAGCGGCCTCGCGAACACCGGGGAGCTGTTTTTT.

In its sample, this clone was seen once. The chain links TRBV2 to TRBJ1-1; D is unresolved. Germline values: CDR1 SNHLY, CDR2 FYNNEI. CDR3 length equals 14 residues. V was pared by 6 bases and J by 1 base, with 12 bases between. CDR3 bases: TGTGCCAGCAGGACCGGGTCATCGAACACTGAAGCTTTCTTT. Its translation: CASRTGSSNTEAFF. Drawing the rest from reference TRBV2 and TRBJ1-1, the complete variable domain is EPEVTQTPSHQVTQMGQEVILRCVPISNHLYFYWYRQILGQKVEFLVSFYNNEISEKSEIFDDQFSVERPDGSNFTLKIRSTKLEDSAMYFCASRTGSSNTEAFFGQGTRLTVV.

Regarding this clone: The same CDR3 also results from other DNA sequences found in this sample. The rearrangement joins TRBV2 to TRBJ1-1, with a tentative D call TRBD1 (5 bases). The CDR3 spans 13 residues. Trimming pared 0 bases from V and 5 bases from J, leaving 7 bases between. Germline loops: CDR1 SNHLY, CDR2 FYNNEI. The CDR3 bases are TGTGCCAGCAGTGAAGCGGGGGGGACTGAAGCTTTCTTT. Protein: CASSEAGGTEAFF.

V usage is TRBV14 and J usage is TRBJ2-1; TRBD2 matches at 9 bases. Germline trimming cut 0 bases from V and 0 bases from J; bases unmatched to any gene: 15. The CDR3 consists of 21 residues. The germline gives CDR1 SGHDN, CDR2 FVKESK. In nucleotides, the CDR3 is TGTGCCAGCAGCCAAGAAGTAGCTTGGCTAGCGGGACCCCGCTCCTACAATGAGCAGTTCTTC. Residues: CASSQEVAWLAGPRSYNEQFF.

The chain recombines TRBV14 with TRBJ1-1, with 10 bases aligning to TRBD1. The CDR3 loop spans 15 amino acids. The V and J ends lost 4 bases and 5 bases, in that order; junction bases with no gene match: 7. CDR1 SGHDN and CDR2 FVKESK come from the germline V gene. This CDR3 is CASSRNPGQGTEAFF. The CDR3 nucleotides read TGTGCCAGCAGCCGCAATCCGGGACAGGGGACTGAAGCTTTCTTT.

The chain links TRBV18 to TRBJ2-3; D is perhaps TRBD1 (5 bases). Per germline, CDR1 KGHSH and CDR2 LQKENI. The ends were cut back, 3 bases at V and 5 bases at J, with 6 bases in the middle. CDR3 size: 12 residues. The CDR3 loop reads CASSPREDTQYF. CDR3 DNA: TGTGCCAGCTCACCCAGGGAAGATACGCAGTATTTT. Based on the CDR3 plus reference TRBV18 and TRBJ2-3, the full variable domain is NAGVMQNPRHLVRRRGQEARLRCSPMKGHSHVYWYRQLPEEGLKFMVYLQKENIIDESGMPKERFSAEFPKEGPSILRIQQVVRGDSAAYFCASSPREDTQYFGPGTRLTVL.

This CDR3 reads CASQTFLSRETQYF. The CDR3 coding sequence is TGTGCCAGTCAAACTTTTCTGTCCAGGGAGACCCAGTACTTC. V and J are TRBV6-5 and TRBJ2-5; no reliable D call. The CDR3 has 14 residues. Germline lookup yields CDR1 MNHEY and CDR2 SVGAGI. V lost 9 bases and J lost 5, with 19 bases in between.

The chain couples TRBV10-1 to TRBJ1-5; D is unresolved. CDR1 WNHNN and CDR2 SYGVQD come from the germline V gene (reference sequence). V lost 3 bases to trimming and J lost 4 bases, with 4 bases between them. The CDR3 is 12 residues long. CDR3 coding DNA: TGCGCCAGCAGTGAAACAAATCAGCCCCAGCATTTT. It yields the protein CASSETNQPQHF.

The chain recombines TRBV27 with TRBJ1-6; unclear D gene. Germline V CDR1 and CDR2: MNHEY, SMNVEV (reference sequence). This CDR3 comprises 15 residues. Between the trimmed V and J ends, which lost 6 bases and 0 bases, there was a span of 9 bases. CDR3 amino acids: CASRKSSSYNSPLHF. The CDR3 DNA reads TGTGCCAGCAGAAAGAGTAGCTCCTATAATTCACCCCTCCACTTT.

This rearrangement joins TRBV6-5 to TRBJ2-7, with D perhaps TRBD1 (6 bases). Germline assignment: CDR1 MNHEY and CDR2 SVGAGI. The CDR3 totals 14 residues. V lost 8 bases to trimming and J lost 0 bases, with 14 bases between them. The chain's CDR3 is CASVDRTDSYEQYF. As DNA, the CDR3 is TGTGCCAGCGTCGATCGGACAGACTCCTACGAGCAGTACTTC.